Listed below are T cell receptor beta chains from one sample, sequenced in a study of T cell changes during pregnancy in multiple sclerosis. TCRdb keeps only in-frame clones here, not all; method: immunoSEQ multiplex PCR. The sample yields 55,000 to 85,000 clones, over 75% seen once. The input for sequencing was peripheral blood, taken in the third trimester of pregnancy. The receptors were gathered from a female donor with multiple sclerosis, enrolled in a pregnancy study. Each CDR3 is given without its conserved first and last residue. A D gene is named only where the DNA matches it firmly.

D,V,J,CDR3
NA,TRBV30,TRBJ2-2,AWSLRGDGGAPAGELF
TRBD1,TRBV4-2,TRBJ1-1,ASSQTGQGITEAF
TRBD2,TRBV7-2,TRBJ2-3,ASSLGSTGGPPRY
NA,TRBV19,TRBJ1-1,ASSSQGRNTEAF
TRBD2,TRBV7-2,TRBJ2-1,ASSFTSGVNEQF
NA,TRBV27,TRBJ1-3,ASSARGRGNTIY
NA,TRBV27,TRBJ1-1,ASSYIGQRNTEAF
NA,TRBV7-2,TRBJ2-7,ASSFRTVNEQY
NA,TRBV7-2,TRBJ1-1,ASSILQGSEAF
TRBD1,TRBV27,TRBJ1-1,ASSFGGQEAF
NA,TRBV28,TRBJ1-2,ASSSGFQINYGYT
TRBD1,TRBV19,TRBJ1-1,ASSSQGQILMNTEAF
NA,TRBV4-2,TRBJ1-3,ASSQEKQLSGNTIY
TRBD1,TRBV10-3,TRBJ2-3,AIRSQGTDTQY
TRBD2,TRBV30,TRBJ2-5,ACKGRVPRERGTQETQY
TRBD1,TRBV4-2,TRBJ1-4,ASSQVGRGQNNEKLF
NA,TRBV9,TRBJ2-7,ASSVASRGEGEQY
TRBD1,TRBV7-9,TRBJ2-7,ASSDPSQGSEQY
NA,TRBV30,TRBJ2-1,AWSAGKGLLRGQF
NA,TRBV7-8,TRBJ1-5,ASSLVQQSYSNQPQH
NA,TRBV5-4,TRBJ2-6,ASSLGAASSGANVLT
NA,TRBV5-6,TRBJ2-1,ASSFPGTYNEQF
TRBD1,TRBV19,TRBJ1-1,ASIPGQGGTEAF
NA,TRBV5-1,TRBJ2-3,ASSYQQATSTDTQY
TRBD1,TRBV11-2,TRBJ2-3,ASSYNRGSTDTQY
TRBD1,TRBV5-6,TRBJ1-5,ASSFRTGKDQPQH
TRBD1,TRBV5-6,TRBJ2-1,ASSSGQSYNEQF
TRBD2,TRBV6-5,TRBJ2-5,ASSSGTSGGNPEY
NA,TRBV7-2,TRBJ2-7,ASSLDIKMQY
NA,TRBV28,TRBJ1-4,ASSSWGGANEKLF
TRBD1,TRBV18,TRBJ2-5,ASSPGQDQETQY
NA,TRBV4-2,TRBJ1-5,ASSQGEGPDSNQPQH
TRBD1,TRBV27,TRBJ2-7,ASSFPGQGIFEQY
NA,TRBV12-5,TRBJ1-5,ASGLLDRLNQPQH
NA,TRBV4-2,TRBJ1-1,ASSQVQDLTEAF
NA,TRBV7-9,TRBJ2-7,ASSLDGPYEQY
NA,TRBV2,TRBJ1-2,ASSDVGAPYGYT
NA,TRBV25-1,TRBJ1-1,ASSDYLGGFTEAF
NA,TRBV5-1,TRBJ2-7,ASSLDKPYEQY
NA,TRBV19,TRBJ2-6,ASSIERGSGANVLT
NA,TRBV19,TRBJ2-7,ASSPGQYYEQY
NA,TRBV10-1,TRBJ1-1,ASSSPAPEDTAALNTEAF
TRBD2,TRBV9,TRBJ2-5,ASSAAGTSGGTWETQY
TRBD1,TRBV6-1,TRBJ2-5,ASTTGVIQETQY
TRBD1,TRBV5-1,TRBJ1-2,ASKSRGTGASNYGYT
TRBD1,TRBV29-1,TRBJ2-2,SVDRGNTGELF
NA,TRBV19,TRBJ1-6,ASSTTRFFSPLH
NA,TRBV5-1,TRBJ1-1,ASSLGAGDYTEAF
NA,TRBV5-1,TRBJ2-2,ASSLSGPYTGELF
NA,TRBV29-1,TRBJ2-7,SVARDRAYEQY
NA,TRBV5-8,TRBJ2-3,ASSALLDRITDTQY
NA,TRBV4-3,TRBJ2-2,ASSQDRVVTGELF
NA,TRBV18,TRBJ1-6,ASSPAYSEPLH
NA,TRBV19,TRBJ2-3,ASSEGGTDTQY
TRBD1,TRBV25-1,TRBJ1-2,ASTERTGAYGYT